A single sample is the source of the 2 T cell receptor beta chains below, sequenced in a study of CD8 T cells in Susac syndrome (dated 2019 in TCRdb). The library relied on the immunoSEQ multiplex PCR assay. RNA was extracted using the RNeasy kit, and roughly 0.5 to 1 microgram was reverse transcribed with random hexamers. TCRdb passed the public sequencing reads through fastp at Q25 and MiXCR, retaining productive beta sequences. Every entry covers one CDR3 protein and lists the most common genes and DNA from its rows. The sample table contains around 130,000 distinct CDR3 sequences; only one count was recorded for about 90% of them. Clones ranked in the top ten supply around 0.22% of the sample. Sequencing was performed on CD8+ T cells from PBMCs. The receptor set was obtained from a human donor with multiple sclerosis.

V is TRBV19 and J is TRBJ2-1, with D possibly matching TRBD1 (5 bases). The germline V gene has CDR1 LNHDA and CDR2 SQIVND (reference sequence). V was pared by 3 bases and J by 7 bases, with 13 bases between. CDR3 length: 14 amino acids. DNA for the CDR3: TGTGCCAGTAGTATCCCAGGGATCTGGAATGAGCAGTTCTTC. This gives the protein CASSIPGIWNEQFF.

The chain is built from TRBV7-9 and TRBJ2-2, with D maybe TRBD1 (6 bases). CDR1 is SEHNR, CDR2 FQNEAQ, per germline (reference sequence). Trimming took off 8 bases at V and 6 bases at J, with 22 bases between the two ends. The CDR3 runs 16 residues. In nucleotides, the CDR3 is TGTGCCAGCCGAACACAGGGCTCTGGCCTTGCCGGGGAGCTGTTTTTT. Residues: CASRTQGSGLAGELFF.